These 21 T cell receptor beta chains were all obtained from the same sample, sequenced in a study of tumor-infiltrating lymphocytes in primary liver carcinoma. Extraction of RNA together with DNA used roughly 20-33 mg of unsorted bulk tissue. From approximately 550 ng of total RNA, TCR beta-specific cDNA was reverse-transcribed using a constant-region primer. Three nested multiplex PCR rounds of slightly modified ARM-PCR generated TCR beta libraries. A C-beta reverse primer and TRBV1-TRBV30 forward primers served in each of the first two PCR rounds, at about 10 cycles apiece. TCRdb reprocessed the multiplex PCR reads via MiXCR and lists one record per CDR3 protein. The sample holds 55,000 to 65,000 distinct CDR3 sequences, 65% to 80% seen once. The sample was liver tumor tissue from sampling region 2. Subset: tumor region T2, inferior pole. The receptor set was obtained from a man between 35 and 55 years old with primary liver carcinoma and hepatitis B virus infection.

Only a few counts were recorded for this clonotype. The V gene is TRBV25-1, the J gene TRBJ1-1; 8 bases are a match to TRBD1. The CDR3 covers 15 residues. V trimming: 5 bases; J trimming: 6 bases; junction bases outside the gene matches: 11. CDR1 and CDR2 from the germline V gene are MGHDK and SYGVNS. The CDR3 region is CASSSPTGGVAEAFF. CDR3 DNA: TGTGCCAGCAGTTCCCCAACAGGGGGTGTCGCTGAAGCTTTCTTT.

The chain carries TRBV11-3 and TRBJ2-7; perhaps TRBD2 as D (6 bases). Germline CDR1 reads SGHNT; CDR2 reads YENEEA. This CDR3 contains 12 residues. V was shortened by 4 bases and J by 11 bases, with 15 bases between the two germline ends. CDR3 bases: TGTGCCAGCAGCTCCCAATGGGGGGAAGAGTACTTC. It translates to CASSSQWGEEYF.

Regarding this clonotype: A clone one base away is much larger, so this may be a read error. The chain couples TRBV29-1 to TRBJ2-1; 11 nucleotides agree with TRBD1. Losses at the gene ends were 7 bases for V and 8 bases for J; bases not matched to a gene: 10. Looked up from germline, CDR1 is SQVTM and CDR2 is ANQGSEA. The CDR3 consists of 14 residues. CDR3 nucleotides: TGCAGCGGATTGCTGGGACAGGGGGTGGATGAGCAGTTCTTC. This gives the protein CSGLLGQGVDEQFF.

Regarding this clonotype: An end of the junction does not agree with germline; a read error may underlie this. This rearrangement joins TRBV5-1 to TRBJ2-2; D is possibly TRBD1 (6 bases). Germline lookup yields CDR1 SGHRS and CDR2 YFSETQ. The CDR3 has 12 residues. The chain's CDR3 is CASSKQGSELLF. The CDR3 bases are TGCGCCAGCAGCAAACAGGGCAGTGAGCTATTGTTT. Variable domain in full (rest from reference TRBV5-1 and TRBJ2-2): KAGVTQTPRYLIKTRGQQVTLSCSPISGHRSVSWYQQTPGQGLQFLFEYFSETQRNKGNFPGRFSGRQFSNSRSEMNVSTLELGDSALYLCASSKQGSELLFGEGSRLTVL.

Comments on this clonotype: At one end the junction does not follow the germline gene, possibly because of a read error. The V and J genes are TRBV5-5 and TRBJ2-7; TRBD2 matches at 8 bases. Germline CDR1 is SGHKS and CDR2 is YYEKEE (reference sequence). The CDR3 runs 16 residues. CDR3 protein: CASGLVIGAGVWEQYF. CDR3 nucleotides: TGTGCCAGCGGCTTGGTTATAGGAGCGGGAGTTTGGGAGCAGTACTTC.

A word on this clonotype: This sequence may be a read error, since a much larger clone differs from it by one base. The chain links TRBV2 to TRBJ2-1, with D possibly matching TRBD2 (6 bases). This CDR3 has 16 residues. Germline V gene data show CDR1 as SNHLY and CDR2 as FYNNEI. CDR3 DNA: TGTGCCAGCAGCCCGCGCGGGACTTTCTCAAACAATGAGCAGTCCTTC. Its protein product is CASSPRGTFSNNEQSF.

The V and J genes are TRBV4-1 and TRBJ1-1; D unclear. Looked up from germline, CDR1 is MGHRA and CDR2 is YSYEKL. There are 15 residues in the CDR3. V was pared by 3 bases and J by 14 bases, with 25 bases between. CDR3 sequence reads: CASSHVFRSNTETFF. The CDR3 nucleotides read TGCGCCAGCAGCCATGTGTTTCGGTCGAACACTGAAACCTTCTTT.

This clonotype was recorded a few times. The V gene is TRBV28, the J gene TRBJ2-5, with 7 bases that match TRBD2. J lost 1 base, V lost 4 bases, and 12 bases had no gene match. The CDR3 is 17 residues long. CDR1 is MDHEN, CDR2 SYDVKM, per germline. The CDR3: CASSSISSGGSQETQYF. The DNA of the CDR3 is TGTGCCAGCAGTTCCATTTCTAGCGGAGGCTCCCAAGAGACCCAGTACTTC.

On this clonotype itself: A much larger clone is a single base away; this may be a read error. The CDR3 sequence: CASSPDSSYEQHF. As DNA, the CDR3 is TGCGCCAGCAGCCCCGACAGCTCCTACGAGCAGCACTTC. The chain uses TRBV5-1 and TRBJ2-7, with D maybe TRBD1 (5 bases). The CDR3 sequence is 13 residues long. Per germline, CDR1 SGHRS and CDR2 YFSETQ.

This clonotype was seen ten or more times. The CDR3 region is CASSLLGGRGREQYF. The CDR3 coding sequence is TGTGCCAGCAGTTTACTAGGGGGCCGAGGTAGAGAGCAGTACTTC. The V call is TRBV12-3 or TRBV12-4, the J call TRBJ2-7; 7 bases are shared with TRBD1. V was clipped by 2 bases and J by 7 bases; unmatched bases: 11. The CDR3 has 15 residues.

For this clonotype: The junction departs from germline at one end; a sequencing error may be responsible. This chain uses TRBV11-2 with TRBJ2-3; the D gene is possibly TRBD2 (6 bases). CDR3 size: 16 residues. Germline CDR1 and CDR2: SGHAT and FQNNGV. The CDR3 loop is CASSLSTGAGDDTRYF. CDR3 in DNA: TGTGCCAGCAGCTTATCAACGGGAGCAGGAGACGATACGCGGTATTTT.

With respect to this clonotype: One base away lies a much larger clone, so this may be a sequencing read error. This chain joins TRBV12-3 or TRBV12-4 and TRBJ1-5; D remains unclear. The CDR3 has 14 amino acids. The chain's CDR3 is CASRREVGDQLQHF. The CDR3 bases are TGTGCCAGCCGGAGAGAGGTTGGGGATCAGCTCCAGCATTTT.

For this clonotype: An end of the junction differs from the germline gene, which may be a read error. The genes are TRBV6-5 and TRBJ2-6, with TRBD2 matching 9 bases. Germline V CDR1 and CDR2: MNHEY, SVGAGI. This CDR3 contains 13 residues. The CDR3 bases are TGTACCAGCACCGAGCGGGGGGCCAACATCCTGACTTTC. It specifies CTSTERGANILTF.

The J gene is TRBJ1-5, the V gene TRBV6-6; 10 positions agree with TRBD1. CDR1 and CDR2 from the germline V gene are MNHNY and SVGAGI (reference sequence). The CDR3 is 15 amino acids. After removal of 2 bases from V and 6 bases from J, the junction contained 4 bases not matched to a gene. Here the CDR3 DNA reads TGTGCCAGCAGTTACGGACAGGGGGACGGTCAGCCCCAGCATTTT. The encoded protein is CASSYGQGDGQPQHF.

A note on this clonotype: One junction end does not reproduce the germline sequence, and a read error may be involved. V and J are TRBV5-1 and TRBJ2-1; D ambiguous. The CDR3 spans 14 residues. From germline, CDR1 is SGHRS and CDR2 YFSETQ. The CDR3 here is CASNLELQPNEQFF. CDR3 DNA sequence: TGCGCCAGCAACTTGGAACTCCAACCCAATGAGCAATTCTTC.

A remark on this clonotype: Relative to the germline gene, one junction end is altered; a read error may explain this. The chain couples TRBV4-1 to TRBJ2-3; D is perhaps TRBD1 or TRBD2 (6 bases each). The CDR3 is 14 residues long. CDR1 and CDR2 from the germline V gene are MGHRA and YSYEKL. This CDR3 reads CASSQHTRGDTQYF. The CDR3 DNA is TGCGCCAGCAGCCAACACACAAGGGGGGATACGCAATATTTT.

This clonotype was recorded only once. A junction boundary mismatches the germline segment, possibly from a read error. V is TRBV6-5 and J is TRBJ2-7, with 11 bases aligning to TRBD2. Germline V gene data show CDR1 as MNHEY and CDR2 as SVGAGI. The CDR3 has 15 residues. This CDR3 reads CVSSSPSGRSYDQYF. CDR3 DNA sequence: TGTGTCAGCAGCTCCCCTAGCGGGAGGTCCTACGACCAGTACTTC.

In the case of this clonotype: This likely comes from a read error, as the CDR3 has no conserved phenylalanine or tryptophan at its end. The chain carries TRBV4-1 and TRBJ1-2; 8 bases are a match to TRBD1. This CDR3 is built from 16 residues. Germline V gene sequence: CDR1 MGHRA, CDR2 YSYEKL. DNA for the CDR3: TGCACCAGCGGGTCGACAGGGGCAAGATTGGACTATGGCTACACCCTC. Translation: CTSGSTGARLDYGYTL.

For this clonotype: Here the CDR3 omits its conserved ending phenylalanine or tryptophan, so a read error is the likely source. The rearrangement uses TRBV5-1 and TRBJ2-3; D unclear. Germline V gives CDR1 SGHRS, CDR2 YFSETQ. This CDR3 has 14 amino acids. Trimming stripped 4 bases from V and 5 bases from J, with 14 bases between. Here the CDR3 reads CASSMDAARDTQYI. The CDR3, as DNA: TGCGCCAGCAGCATGGACGCAGCGAGAGATACGCAGTATATT.

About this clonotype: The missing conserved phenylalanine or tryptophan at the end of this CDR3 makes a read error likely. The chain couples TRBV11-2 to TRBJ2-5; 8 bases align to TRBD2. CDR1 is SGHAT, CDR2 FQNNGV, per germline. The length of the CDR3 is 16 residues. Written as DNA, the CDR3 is TGTGCCGGCAGCCAAACTCCCGGCGGGGGGAAAGAGAACCAGTACATC. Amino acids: CAGSQTPGGGKENQYI.

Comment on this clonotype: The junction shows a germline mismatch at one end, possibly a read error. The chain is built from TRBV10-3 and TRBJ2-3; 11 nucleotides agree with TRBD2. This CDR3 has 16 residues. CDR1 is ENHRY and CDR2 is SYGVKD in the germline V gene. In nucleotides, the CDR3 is TGTGCCATCCGTGAACTTAGCGGGAGGGCCTTAGATACGCAGTATTTT. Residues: CAIRELSGRALDTQYF.